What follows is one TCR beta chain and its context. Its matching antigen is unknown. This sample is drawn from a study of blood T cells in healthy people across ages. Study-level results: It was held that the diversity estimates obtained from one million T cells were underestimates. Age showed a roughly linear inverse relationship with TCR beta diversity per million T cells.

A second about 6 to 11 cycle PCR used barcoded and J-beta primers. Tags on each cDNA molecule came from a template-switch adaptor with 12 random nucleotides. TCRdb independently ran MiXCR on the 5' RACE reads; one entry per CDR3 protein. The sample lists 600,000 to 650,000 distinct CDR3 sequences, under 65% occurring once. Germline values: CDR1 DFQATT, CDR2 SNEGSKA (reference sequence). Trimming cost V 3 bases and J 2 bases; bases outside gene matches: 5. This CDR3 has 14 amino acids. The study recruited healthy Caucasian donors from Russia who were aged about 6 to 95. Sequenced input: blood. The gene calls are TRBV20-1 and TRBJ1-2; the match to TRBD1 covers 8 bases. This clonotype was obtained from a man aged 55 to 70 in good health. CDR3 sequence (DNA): TGCAGTGCTAGTCTCCGACAGGGGAACTATGGCTACACCTTC. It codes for CSASLRQGNYGYTF.